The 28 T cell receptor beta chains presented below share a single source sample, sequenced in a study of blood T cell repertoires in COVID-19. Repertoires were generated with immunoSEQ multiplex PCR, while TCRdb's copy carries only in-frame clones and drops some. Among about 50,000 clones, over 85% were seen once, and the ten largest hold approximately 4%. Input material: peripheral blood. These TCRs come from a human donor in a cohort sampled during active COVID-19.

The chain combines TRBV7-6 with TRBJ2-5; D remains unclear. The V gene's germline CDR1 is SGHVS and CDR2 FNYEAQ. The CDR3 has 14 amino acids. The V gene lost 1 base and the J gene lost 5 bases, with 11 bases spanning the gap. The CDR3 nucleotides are TGTGCCAGCAGCTTAGAGTTCGCCGGGGAGACCCAGTACTTC. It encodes CASSLEFAGETQYF.

The CDR3 sequence is CASSALDSSSYEQYF. CDR3 DNA sequence: TGTGCCAGCAGCGCCCTGGACTCGAGCTCCTACGAGCAGTACTTC. The V gene is TRBV2, the J gene TRBJ2-7; maybe TRBD2 (5 bases). With 6 bases removed from V and 0 bases from J, the gap between germline ends came to 15 bases. CDR1 and CDR2 (germline): SNHLY, FYNNEI. This CDR3 is 15 amino acids long. Full variable domain (missing parts from reference TRBV2 and TRBJ2-7): EPEVTQTPSHQVTQMGQEVILRCVPISNHLYFYWYRQILGQKVEFLVSFYNNEISEKSEIFDDQFSVERPDGSNFTLKIRSTKLEDSAMYFCASSALDSSSYEQYFGPGTRLTVT.

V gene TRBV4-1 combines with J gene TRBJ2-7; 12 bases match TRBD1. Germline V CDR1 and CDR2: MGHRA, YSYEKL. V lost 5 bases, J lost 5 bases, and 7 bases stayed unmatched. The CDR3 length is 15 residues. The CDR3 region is CASSYPGQGANEQYF. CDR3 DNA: TGCGCCAGCAGCTATCCGGGACAGGGGGCCAACGAGCAGTACTTC.

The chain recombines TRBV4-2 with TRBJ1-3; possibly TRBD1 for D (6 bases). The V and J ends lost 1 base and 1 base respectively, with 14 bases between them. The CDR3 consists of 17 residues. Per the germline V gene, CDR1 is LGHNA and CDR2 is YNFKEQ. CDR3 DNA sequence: TGTGCCAGCAGCCAAGTAGGGGGGGGACGTTCTGGAAACACCATATATTTT. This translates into CASSQVGGGRSGNTIYF.

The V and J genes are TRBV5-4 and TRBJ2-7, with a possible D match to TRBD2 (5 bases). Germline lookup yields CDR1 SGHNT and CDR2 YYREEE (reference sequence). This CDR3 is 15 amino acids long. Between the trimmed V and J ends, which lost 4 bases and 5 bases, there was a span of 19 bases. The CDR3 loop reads CASSRGRGGGDEQYV. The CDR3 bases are TGTGCCAGCAGCCGAGGACGGGGTGGAGGCGACGAGCAGTACGTC.

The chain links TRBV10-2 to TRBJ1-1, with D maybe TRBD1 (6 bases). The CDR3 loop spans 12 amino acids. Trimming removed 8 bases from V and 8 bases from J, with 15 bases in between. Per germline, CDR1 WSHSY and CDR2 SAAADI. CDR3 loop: CASVKGGPEAFF. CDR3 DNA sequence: TGCGCCAGCGTGAAGGGGGGGCCCGAAGCTTTCTTT.

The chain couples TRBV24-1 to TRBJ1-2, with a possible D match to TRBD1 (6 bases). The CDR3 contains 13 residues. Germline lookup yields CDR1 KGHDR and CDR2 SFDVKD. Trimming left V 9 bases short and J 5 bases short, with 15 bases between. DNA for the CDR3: TGTGCCACCGCCGGGACATCGGAGTATGGCTACACCTTC. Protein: CATAGTSEYGYTF.

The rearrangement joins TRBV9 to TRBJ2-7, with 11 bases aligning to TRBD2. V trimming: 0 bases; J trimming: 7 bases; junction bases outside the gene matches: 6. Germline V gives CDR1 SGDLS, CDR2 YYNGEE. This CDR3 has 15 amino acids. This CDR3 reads CASSVDSGRAGEQYF. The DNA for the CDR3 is TGTGCCAGCAGCGTAGATAGCGGGAGGGCAGGAGAGCAGTACTTC.

DNA for the CDR3: TGTGCCAGCAGCCTCGGACAGATGAACACTGAAGCTTTCTTT. Its translation is CASSLGQMNTEAFF. The chain employs TRBV3-1 (or the pseudogene TRBV3-2) and TRBJ1-1; TRBD1 might be the D (6 bases). Germline lookup yields CDR1 LGHDT and CDR2 YNNKEL (reference sequence). The CDR3 length is 14 residues. The ends were cut back, 4 bases at V and 0 bases at J, with 9 bases in the middle.

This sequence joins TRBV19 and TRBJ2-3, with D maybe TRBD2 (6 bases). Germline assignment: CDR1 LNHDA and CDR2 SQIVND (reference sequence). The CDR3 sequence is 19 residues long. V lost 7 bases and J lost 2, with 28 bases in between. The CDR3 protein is CASISFGQGREVPTDTQYF. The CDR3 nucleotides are TGTGCCAGTATTTCTTTTGGGCAAGGCAGGGAGGTCCCCACAGATACGCAGTATTTT.

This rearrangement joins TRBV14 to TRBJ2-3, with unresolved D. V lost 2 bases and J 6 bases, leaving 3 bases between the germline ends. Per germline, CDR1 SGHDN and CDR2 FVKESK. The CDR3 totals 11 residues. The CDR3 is CASSQLDTQYF. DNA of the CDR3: TGTGCCAGCAGCCAACTTGATACGCAGTATTTT.

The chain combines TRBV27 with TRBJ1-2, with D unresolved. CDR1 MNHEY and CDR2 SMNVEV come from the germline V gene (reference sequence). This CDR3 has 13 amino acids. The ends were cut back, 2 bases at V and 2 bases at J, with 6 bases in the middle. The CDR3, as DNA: TGTGCCAGCAGTTTAGGGAGGAACTATGGCTACACCTTC. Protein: CASSLGRNYGYTF.

The CDR3 loop is CSASAGSYEQYF. CDR3 coding DNA: TGCAGTGCTAGTGCGGGGTCGTACGAGCAGTACTTC. This chain links TRBV20-1 with TRBJ2-7, with a weak D call TRBD2 (6 bases). Germline values: CDR1 DFQATT, CDR2 SNEGSKA (reference sequence). This CDR3 is built from 12 residues. Trimming removed 3 bases from V and 4 bases from J, with 10 bases in between.

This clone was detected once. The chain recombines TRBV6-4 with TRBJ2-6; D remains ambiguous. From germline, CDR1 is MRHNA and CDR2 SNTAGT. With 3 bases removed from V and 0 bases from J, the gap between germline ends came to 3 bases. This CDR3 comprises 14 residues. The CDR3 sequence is CASSEASGANVLTF. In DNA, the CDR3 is TGTGCCAGCAGTGAAGCCTCTGGGGCCAACGTCCTGACTTTC.

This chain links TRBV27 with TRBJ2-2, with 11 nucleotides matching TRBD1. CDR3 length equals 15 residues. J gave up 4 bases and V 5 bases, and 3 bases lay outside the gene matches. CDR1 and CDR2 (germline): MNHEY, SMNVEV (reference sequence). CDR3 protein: CASSPGQGGTGELFF. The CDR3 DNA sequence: TGTGCCAGCAGTCCGGGACAGGGGGGCACCGGGGAGCTGTTTTTT.

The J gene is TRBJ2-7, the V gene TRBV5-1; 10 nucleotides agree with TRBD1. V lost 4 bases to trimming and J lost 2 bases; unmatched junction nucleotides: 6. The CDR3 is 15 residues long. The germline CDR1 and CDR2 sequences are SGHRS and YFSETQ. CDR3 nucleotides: TGCGCCAGCAGCCCCGACGGACAGGGGGCCTACGAGCAGTACGTC. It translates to CASSPDGQGAYEQYV.

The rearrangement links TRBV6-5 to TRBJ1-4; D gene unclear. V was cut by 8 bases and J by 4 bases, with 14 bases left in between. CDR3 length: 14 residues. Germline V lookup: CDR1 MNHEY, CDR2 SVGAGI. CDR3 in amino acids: CASLSPGSNEKLFF. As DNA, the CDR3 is TGTGCCAGCCTCAGTCCAGGAAGTAATGAAAAACTGTTTTTT.

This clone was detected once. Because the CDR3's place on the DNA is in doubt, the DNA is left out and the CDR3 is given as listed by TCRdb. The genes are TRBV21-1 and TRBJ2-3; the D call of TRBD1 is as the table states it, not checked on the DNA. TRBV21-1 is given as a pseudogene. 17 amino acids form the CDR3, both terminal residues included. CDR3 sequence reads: CASSISVATGSTDTQYF.

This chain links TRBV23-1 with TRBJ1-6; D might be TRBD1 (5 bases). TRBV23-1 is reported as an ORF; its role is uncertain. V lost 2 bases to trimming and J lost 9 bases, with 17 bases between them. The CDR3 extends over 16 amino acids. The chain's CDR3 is CASSQRTERGGSPLHF. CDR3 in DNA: TGCGCCAGCAGTCAAAGAACGGAGCGCGGGGGTTCACCCCTCCACTTT.

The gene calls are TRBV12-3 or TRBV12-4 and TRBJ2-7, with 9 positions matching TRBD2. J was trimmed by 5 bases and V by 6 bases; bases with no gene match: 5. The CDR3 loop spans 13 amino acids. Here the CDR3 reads CASSPGLANEQYV. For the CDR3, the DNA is TGTGCCAGCAGCCCTGGACTAGCGAACGAGCAGTACGTC.

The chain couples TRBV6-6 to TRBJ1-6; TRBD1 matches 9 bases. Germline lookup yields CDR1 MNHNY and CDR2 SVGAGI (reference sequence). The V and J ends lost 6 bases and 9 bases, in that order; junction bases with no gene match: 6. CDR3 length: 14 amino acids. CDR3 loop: CASSRDRGTSPLHF. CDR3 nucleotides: TGTGCCAGCAGCCGCGACAGGGGGACTTCACCCCTCCACTTT.

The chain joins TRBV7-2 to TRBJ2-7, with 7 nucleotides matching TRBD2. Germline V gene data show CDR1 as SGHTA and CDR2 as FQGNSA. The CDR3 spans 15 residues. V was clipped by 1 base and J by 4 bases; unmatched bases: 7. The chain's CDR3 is CASSLVGGREYEQYF. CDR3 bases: TGTGCCAGCAGCTTAGTGGGGGGGAGGGAATACGAGCAGTACTTC.

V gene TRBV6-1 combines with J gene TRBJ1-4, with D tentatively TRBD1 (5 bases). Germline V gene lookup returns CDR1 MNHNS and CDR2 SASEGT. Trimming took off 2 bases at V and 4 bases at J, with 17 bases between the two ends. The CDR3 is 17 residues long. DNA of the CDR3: TGTGCCAGCAGTGAATGGGGAACCCCGGGACTTAATGAAAAACTGTTTTTT. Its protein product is CASSEWGTPGLNEKLFF.

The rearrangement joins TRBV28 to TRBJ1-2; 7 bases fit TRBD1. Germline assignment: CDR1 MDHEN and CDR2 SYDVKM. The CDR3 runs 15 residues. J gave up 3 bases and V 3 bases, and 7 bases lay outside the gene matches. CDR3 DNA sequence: TGTGCCAGCAGTTTCCCCACAGGGGACGACTATGGCTACACCTTC. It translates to CASSFPTGDDYGYTF.

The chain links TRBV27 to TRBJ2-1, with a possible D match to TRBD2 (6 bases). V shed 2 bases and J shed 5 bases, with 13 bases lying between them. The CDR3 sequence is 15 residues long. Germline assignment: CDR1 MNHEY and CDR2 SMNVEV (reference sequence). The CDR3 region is CASSLRSSVNNEQFF. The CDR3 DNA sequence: TGTGCCAGCAGTTTACGGTCTAGCGTGAACAATGAGCAGTTCTTC.

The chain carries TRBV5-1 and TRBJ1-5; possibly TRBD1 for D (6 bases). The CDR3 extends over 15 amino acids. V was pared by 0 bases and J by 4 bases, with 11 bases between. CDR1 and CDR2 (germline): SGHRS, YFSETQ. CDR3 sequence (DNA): TGCGCCAGCAGCTTGGAAGGGGGTCGAAATCAGCCCCAGCATTTT. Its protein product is CASSLEGGRNQPQHF.

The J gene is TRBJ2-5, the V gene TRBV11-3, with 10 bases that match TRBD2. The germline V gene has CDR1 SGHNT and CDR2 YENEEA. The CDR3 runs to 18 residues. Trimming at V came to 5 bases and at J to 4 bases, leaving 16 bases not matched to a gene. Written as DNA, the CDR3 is TGTGCCAGCAGCCCTAGGGGGCCTAGCGGGAGTTGGGTAGAGACCCAGTACTTC. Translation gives CASSPRGPSGSWVETQYF. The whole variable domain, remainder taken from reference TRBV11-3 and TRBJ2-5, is EAGVVQSPRYKIIEKKQPVAFWCNPISGHNTLYWYLQNLGQGPELLIRYENEEAVDDSQLPKDRFSAERLKGVDSTLKIQPAELGDSAVYLCASSPRGPSGSWVETQYFGPGTRLLVL.

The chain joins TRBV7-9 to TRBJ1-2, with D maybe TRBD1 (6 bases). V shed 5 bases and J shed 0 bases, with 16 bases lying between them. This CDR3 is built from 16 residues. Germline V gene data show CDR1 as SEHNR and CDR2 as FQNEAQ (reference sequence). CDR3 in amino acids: CASSQTTGTTNYGYTF. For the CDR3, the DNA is TGTGCCAGCAGCCAAACAACAGGGACCACTAACTATGGCTACACCTTC. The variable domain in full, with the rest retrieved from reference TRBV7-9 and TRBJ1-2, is DTGVSQNPRHKITKRGQNVTFRCDPISEHNRLYWYRQTLGQGPEFLTYFQNEAQLEKSRLLSDRFSAERPKGSFSTLEIQRTEQGDSAMYLCASSQTTGTTNYGYTFGSGTRLTVV.